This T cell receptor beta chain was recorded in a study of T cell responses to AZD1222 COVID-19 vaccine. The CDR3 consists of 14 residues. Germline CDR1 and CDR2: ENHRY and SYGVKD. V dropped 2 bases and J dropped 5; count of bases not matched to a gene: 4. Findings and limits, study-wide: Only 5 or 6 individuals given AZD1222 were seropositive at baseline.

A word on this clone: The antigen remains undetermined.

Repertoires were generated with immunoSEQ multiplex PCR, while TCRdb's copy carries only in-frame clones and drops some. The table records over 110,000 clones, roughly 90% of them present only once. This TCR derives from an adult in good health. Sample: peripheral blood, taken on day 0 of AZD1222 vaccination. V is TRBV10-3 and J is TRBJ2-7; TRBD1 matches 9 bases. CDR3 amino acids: CAISETTGGNEQYF. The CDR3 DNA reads TGTGCCATCAGTGAGACTACAGGGGGCAACGAGCAGTACTTC.